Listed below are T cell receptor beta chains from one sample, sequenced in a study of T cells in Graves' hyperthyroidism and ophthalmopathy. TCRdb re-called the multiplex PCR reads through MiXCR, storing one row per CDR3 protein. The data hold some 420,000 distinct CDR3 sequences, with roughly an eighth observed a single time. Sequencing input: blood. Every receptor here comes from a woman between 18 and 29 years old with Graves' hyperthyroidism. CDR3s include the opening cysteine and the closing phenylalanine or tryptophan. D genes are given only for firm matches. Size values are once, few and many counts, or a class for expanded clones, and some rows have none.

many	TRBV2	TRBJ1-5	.	CASSGGSRVLHF	TGTGCCAGCAGTGGGGGGAGCAGGGTGTTGCATTTT
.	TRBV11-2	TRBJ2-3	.	CTSSLGVRQADTQYF	TGTACCAGCAGCTTAGGGGTCAGGCAGGCAGATACGCAGTATTTT
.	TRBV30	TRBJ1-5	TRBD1	CAWSVSGTGNQPQHF	TGTGCCTGGAGTGTTTCCGGGACAGGGAACCAGCCCCAGCATTTT
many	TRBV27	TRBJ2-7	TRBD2	CASSWGTRPPGEQYF	TGTGCCAGCAGTTGGGGGACTAGACCTCCGGGGGAGCAGTACTTC
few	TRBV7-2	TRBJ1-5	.	CASSPRGGFNQPQHF	TGTGCCAGCAGCCCGCGGGGAGGCTTCAATCAGCCCCAGCATTTT
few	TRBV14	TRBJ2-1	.	CVSSQVLVPYNEQFF	TGTGTCAGCAGCCAAGTGCTAGTCCCCTACAATGAGCAGTTCTTC
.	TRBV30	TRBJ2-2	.	CVWSVVTVTGELFF	TGTGTCTGGAGTGTAGTGACAGTCACCGGGGAGCTGTTTTTT
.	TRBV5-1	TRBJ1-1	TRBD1	CASSHGQALNTEAFF	TGCGCCAGCAGCCATGGACAGGCATTGAACACTGAAGCTTTCTTT
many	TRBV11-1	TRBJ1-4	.	CASSLDSLNEKLFF	TGTGCCAGCAGCTTGGACAGCCTCAATGAAAAACTGTTTTTT
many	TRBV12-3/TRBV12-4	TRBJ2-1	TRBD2	CASSSSGQQFF	TGTGCCAGCAGCTCTAGCGGCCAGCAGTTCTTC
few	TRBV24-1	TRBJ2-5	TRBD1	CATSDWDRGGRETQYF	TGTGCCACCAGTGATTGGGACAGGGGAGGTAGAGAGACCCAGTACTTC
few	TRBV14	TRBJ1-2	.	CASSQRGSYGYTF	TGTGCCAGCAGCCAGAGAGGTTCTTATGGCTACACCTTC
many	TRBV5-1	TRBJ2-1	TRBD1	CASSFDRAPLNEQFF	TGCGCCAGCAGCTTCGACAGGGCGCCCCTCAATGAGCAGTTCTTC
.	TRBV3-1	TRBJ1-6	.	CASSPGRARGVGGIHF	TGTGCCAGCAGCCCCGGCAGGGCCCGCGGGGTAGGGGGGATCCACTTT
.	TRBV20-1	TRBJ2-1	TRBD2	CSARSPGRGGYNEQFF	TGCAGTGCTAGATCCCCGGGGCGGGGGGGATACAATGAGCAGTTCTTC
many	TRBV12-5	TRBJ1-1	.	CASGLWIGRATEAFF	TGTGCTAGTGGTTTGTGGATAGGGCGAGCAACTGAAGCTTTCTTT
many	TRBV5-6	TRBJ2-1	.	CASSQLTLSSYNEQFF	TGTGCCAGCAGCCAACTGACCTTAAGCTCCTACAATGAGCAGTTCTTC
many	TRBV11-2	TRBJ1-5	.	CASSLNRDQPQHF	TGTGCCAGCAGCTTGAACAGAGATCAGCCCCAGCATTTT
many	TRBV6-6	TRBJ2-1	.	CASSYSDRFNEQFF	TGTGCCAGCAGTTACTCGGACAGATTCAATGAGCAGTTCTTC
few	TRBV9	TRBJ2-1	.	CASSPAEEYNEQFF	TGTGCCAGCAGCCCCGCCGAGGAGTACAATGAGCAGTTCTTC
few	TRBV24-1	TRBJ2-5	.	CATSDGGRRETQYF	TGTGCCACCAGTGATGGGGGGCGTAGGGAGACCCAGTACTTC
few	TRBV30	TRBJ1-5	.	CAWSTGGNIGQPQHF	TGTGCCTGGAGTACTGGTGGTAACATAGGTCAGCCCCAGCATTTT
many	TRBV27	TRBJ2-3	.	CASSLTAARSDTQYF	TGTGCCAGCAGTTTAACGGCGGCCAGGTCTGATACGCAGTATTTT
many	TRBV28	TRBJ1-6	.	CASSFFGGSPLHF	TGTGCCAGCAGTTTTTTCGGTGGTTCACCCCTCCACTTT
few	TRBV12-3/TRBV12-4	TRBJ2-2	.	CASSPPGLSGELFF	TGTGCCAGCAGCCCCCCGGGACTGTCTGGGGAGCTGTTTTTT
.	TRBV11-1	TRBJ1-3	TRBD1	CASSTTGLGNTIYF	TGTGCCAGCAGCACGACAGGGCTCGGAAACACCATATATTTT
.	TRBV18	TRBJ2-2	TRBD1	CASSPPSQGIRTGELFF	TGTGCCAGCTCACCACCCTCACAGGGGATCCGCACCGGGGAGCTGTTTTTT
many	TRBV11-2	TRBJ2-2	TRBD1	CASSLHPGQVDTGELFF	TGTGCCAGCAGCTTACACCCGGGACAGGTTGACACCGGGGAGCTGTTTTTT
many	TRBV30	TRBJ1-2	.	CAWSPGYGYTF	TGTGCCTGGAGTCCGGGCTATGGCTACACCTTC
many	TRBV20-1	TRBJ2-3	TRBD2	CSARDMLAGRGGDTQYF	TGCAGTGCTAGAGATATGCTAGCGGGACGGGGGGGAGATACGCAGTATTTT
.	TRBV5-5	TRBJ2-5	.	CASSLQGDLGTQYF	TGTGCCAGCAGCCTCCAAGGGGACTTAGGGACCCAGTACTTC
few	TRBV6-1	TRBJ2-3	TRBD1	CASSPGDRGPDTQYF	TGTGCCAGCAGCCCCGGGGACAGGGGGCCAGATACGCAGTATTTT
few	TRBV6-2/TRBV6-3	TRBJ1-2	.	CASSYYGQQQTF	TGTGCCAGCAGTTACTACGGGCAGCAACAGACCTTC
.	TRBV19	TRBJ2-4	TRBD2	CASSPGSGSVSKNIQYF	TGTGCCAGTTCCCCAGGAAGCGGGAGTGTTTCCAAAAACATTCAGTACTTC
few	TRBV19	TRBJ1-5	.	CASSIHANQPQHF	TGTGCCAGTAGTATTCATGCTAATCAGCCCCAGCATTTT
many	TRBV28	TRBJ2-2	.	CASRPRGSGELFF	TGTGCCAGCAGACCCCGCGGTTCCGGGGAGCTGTTTTTT
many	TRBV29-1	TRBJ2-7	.	CSAGGYYEQYF	TGCAGCGCCGGAGGTTACTACGAGCAGTACTTC
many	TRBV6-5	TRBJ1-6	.	CASSYSGGEGSPLHF	TGTGCCAGCAGTTACTCTGGGGGTGAGGGATCACCCCTCCACTTT
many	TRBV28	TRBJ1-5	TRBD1	CASSLGQGGQPQHF	TGTGCCAGCAGCCTCGGACAGGGAGGACAGCCCCAGCATTTT
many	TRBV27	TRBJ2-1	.	CASSSPQLSYNEQFF	TGTGCCAGCAGTTCCCCCCAACTTAGCTACAATGAGCAGTTCTTC
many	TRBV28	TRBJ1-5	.	CASRRRMTSNQPQHF	TGTGCCAGCAGGCGCCGTATGACTAGCAATCAGCCCCAGCATTTT
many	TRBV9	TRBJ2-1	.	CASSATGAPYNEQFF	TGTGCCAGCAGCGCCACAGGCGCCCCTTACAATGAGCAGTTCTTC
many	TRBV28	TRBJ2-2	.	CASRWQTGELFF	TGTGCCAGCAGGTGGCAAACCGGGGAGCTGTTTTTT
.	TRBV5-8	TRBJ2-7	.	CASSSWAGRSPYEQYF	TGTGCCAGCAGCTCATGGGCGGGAAGGAGCCCCTACGAGCAGTACTTC
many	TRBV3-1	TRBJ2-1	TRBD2	CASSQQGLAVRNEQFF	TGTGCCAGCAGCCAACAAGGACTAGCAGTTAGGAATGAGCAGTTCTTC
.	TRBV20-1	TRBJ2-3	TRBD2	CSARRRLAGADTQYF	TGCAGTGCTAGAAGGCGACTAGCGGGAGCAGATACGCAGTATTTT
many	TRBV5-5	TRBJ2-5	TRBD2	CASSFSGTSGSEETQYF	TGTGCCAGCAGCTTCTCCGGGACTAGCGGTTCCGAAGAGACCCAGTACTTC
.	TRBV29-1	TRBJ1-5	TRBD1	CSVAKGTGSNQPQHF	TGCAGCGTTGCAAAGGGGACAGGGAGCAATCAGCCCCAGCATTTT
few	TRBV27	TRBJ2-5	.	CASSPGLPGETQYF	TGTGCCAGCAGTCCGGGTCTGCCCGGAGAGACCCAGTACTTC